The present entry profiles one T cell receptor beta chain with its context. The CDR3 has 14 residues. This record comes from a study of cytomegalovirus exposure and HLA in healthy donors. PCR used 60 Vbeta primers and 13 Jbeta primers. Libraries were prepared by immunoSEQ multiplex PCR; TCRdb keeps only in-frame clonotypes and omits some of them. The repertoire holds about 160,000 clones, with roughly 80% as singletons. The chain employs TRBV21-1 and TRBJ1-1; the D call TRBD1 from the table was never checked on the DNA. TRBV21-1 is listed as a pseudogene. The sample was PBMCs. The receptor's source is a man younger than 45 in good health and CMV-seronegative. The chain's CDR3 is CASSAQTDGTEAFF. The CDR3 DNA follows: TGTGCCAGCAGCGCGCAGACAGACGGCACTGAAGCTTTCTTT.